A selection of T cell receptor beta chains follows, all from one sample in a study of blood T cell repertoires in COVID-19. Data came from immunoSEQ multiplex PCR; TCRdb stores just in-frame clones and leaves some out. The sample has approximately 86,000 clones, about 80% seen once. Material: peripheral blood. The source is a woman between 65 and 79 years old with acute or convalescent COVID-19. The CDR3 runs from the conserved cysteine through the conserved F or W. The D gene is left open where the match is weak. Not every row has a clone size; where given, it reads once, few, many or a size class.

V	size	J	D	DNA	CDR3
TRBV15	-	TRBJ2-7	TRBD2	TGTGCCACCAGCACGGGGGGGACCTCCTACGAGCAGTACTTC	CATSTGGTSYEQYF
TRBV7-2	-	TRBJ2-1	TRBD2	TGTGCCAGCAGCTTAAACCCCGGACTAAGCGGGGGGCCTTACAATGAGCAGTTCTTC	CASSLNPGLSGGPYNEQFF
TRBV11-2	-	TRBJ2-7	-	TGTGCCAGCAGCTTGGCAGGGGTGGGAACCTACGAGCAGTACTTC	CASSLAGVGTYEQYF
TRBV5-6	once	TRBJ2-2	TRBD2	TGTGCCAGCAGCTTGGCGGGGGGCACCGGGGAGCTGTTTTTT	CASSLAGGTGELFF
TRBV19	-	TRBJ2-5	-	TGTGCCAGTAGTATAGAGGCGGCAACGGGGGAGACCCAGTACTTC	CASSIEAATGETQYF
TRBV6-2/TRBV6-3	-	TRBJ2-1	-	TGTGCCAGCAGTTACTTTCGCCAGGGCTACAATGAGCAGTTCTTC	CASSYFRQGYNEQFF
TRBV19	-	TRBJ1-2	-	TGTGCCAGTAGTCCAAGAGGCAATAACTATGGCTACACCTTC	CASSPRGNNYGYTF
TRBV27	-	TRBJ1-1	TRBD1	TGTGCCAGCAGTCGAGGACAGGGGGTGATGAACACTGAAGCTTTCTTT	CASSRGQGVMNTEAFF
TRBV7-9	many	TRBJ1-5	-	TGTGCCAGCAGCTTGGAGAATCAGCCCCAGCATTTT	CASSLENQPQHF
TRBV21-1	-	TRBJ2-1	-	TGTGCCAGACACATCTCCTACAATGAGCAGTTCTTC	CARHISYNEQFF
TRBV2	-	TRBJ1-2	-	TGTGCCAGCAGTGAGGGTTTTGGGGGCCGTCACACCTTC	CASSEGFGGRHTF
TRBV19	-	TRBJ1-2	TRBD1	TGTGCCAGTAGTCCCAGACAGGGGGCCTTCTATGGCTACACCTTC	CASSPRQGAFYGYTF
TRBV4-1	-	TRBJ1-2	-	TGCGCCAGCAGCCAAGGGGGGGGGCGAGTCGATGGCTACACCTTC	CASSQGGGRVDGYTF
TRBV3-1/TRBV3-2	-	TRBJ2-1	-	TGTGCCAGCAGCCAGGCATCAGGATACAATGAGCAGTTCTTC	CASSQASGYNEQFF
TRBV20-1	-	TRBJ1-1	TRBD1	TGCAGTGCTAGTGACGGACAGGGTTTCAAGTCGGCTTTCTTT	CSASDGQGFKSAFF
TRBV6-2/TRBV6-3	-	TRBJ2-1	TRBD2	TGTGCCAGCAGCCCCCTGGGGCACCTAGCGGGAAGAAACTACAATGAGCAGTTCTTC	CASSPLGHLAGRNYNEQFF
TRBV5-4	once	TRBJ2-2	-	TGTGCCAGCAACCTATGGCAGGTCGGGAACACCGGGGAGCTGTTTTTT	CASNLWQVGNTGELFF
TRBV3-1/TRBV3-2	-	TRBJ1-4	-	TGTGCCAGCAGCCAAGAAAGGAGGGCGGGTGAAAAACTGTTTTTT	CASSQERRAGEKLFF
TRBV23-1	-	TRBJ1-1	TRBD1	TGCGTCAGCAGACCTTATATTTTCCGGGACAGGGCGAAAGAGTGCACTGAAGCTTTCTTT	CVSRPYIFRDRAKECTEAFF
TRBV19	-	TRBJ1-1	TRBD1	TGTGCCAGTAGAGACAGGGGTGGGGGGACTGAAGCTTTCTTT	CASRDRGGGTEAFF
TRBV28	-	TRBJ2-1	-	TGTGCCAGCAGTTTGAAACTATACAATGAGCAGTTCTTC	CASSLKLYNEQFF
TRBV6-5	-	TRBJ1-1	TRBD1	TGTGCCAGCAGTTCCGGGACAGGGGGGAACACTGAAGCTTTCTTT	CASSSGTGGNTEAFF
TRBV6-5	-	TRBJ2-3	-	TGTGCCAGCAGGTATAGGGGGTCCCGACAGTATTTT	CASRYRGSRQYF
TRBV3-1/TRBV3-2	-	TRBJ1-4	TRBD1	TGTGCCAGCAGCCCAGACAGGGTGGTCCGGGAACTGTTTTTT	CASSPDRVVRELFF
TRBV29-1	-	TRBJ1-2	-	TGCAGCGTTGATGCCACCGGTGGCTACACCTTC	CSVDATGGYTF
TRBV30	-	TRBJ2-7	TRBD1	TGTGCCTGGAGTCTTCGGACAGGGAGAAACTACGAGCAGTACTTC	CAWSLRTGRNYEQYF
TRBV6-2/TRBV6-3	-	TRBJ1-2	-	TGTGCCAGCAGCGACGGACAGCTCCGGAGATATGGCTACACCTTC	CASSDGQLRRYGYTF
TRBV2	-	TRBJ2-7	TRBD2	TGTGCCAGCAGTGAAGTAGACCCCGGGACTAGCTGGTTGTACTTC	CASSEVDPGTSWLYF
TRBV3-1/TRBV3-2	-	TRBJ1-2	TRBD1	TGTGCCAGCAGCCAAGGGACAGGGGGCTTTGGCTATGGCTACACCTTC	CASSQGTGGFGYGYTF
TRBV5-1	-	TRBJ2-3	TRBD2	TGCGCCAGCAGCTTAGCGGGGGGGTTTACAGATACGCAGTATTTT	CASSLAGGFTDTQYF
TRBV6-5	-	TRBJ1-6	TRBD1	TGTGCCAGCAGACCCTTCGGGACAGTTAATTCACCCCTCCACTTT	CASRPFGTVNSPLHF
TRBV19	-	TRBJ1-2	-	TGTGCCAGTAGTGTCATGAGAGGGCCCTCTAACTATGGCTACACCTTC	CASSVMRGPSNYGYTF
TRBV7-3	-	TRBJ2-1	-	TGTGCCAGCAGCCCACAACAGGGCGGCTCTGAGCAGTTCTTC	CASSPQQGGSEQFF
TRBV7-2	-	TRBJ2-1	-	TGTGCCAGCAGCTTAGTGTCAGGGTCGTACAATGAGCAGTTCTTC	CASSLVSGSYNEQFF
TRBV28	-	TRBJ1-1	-	TGTGCCAGCAGTCCTTATCTACGGGGCACTGAAGCTTTCTTT	CASSPYLRGTEAFF
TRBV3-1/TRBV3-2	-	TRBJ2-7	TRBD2	TGTGCCAGCAGCCAAGTCGGAGGACTAGCCTACGAGCAGTACTTC	CASSQVGGLAYEQYF
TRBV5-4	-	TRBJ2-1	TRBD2	TGTGCCAGCAGCCGGGCTAGCGGGAGGATAGGCAATGAGCAGTTCTTC	CASSRASGRIGNEQFF
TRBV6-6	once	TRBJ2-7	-	TGTGCCAGCAGTACCAGCGGAGCCTCCTACGAGCAGTACTTC	CASSTSGASYEQYF
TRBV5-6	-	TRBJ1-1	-	TGTGCCAGCAGCATGGACATCGATTACACTGAAGCTTTCTTT	CASSMDIDYTEAFF
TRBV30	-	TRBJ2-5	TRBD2	TGTGCCTGGAGTGTACTAGCGGGGGGCCCGTCCAACTTTGAGACCCAGTACTTC	CAWSVLAGGPSNFETQYF
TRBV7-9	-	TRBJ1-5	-	TGTGCCAGCAGCTCGGGCGGGGTCTTTAATCAGCCCCAGCATTTT	CASSSGGVFNQPQHF
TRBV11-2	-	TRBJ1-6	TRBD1	TGTGCCAGCAGCTTCGGGACAGGCTATAATTCACCCCTCCACTTT	CASSFGTGYNSPLHF
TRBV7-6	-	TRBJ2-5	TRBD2	TGTGCCAGCAGTTGGGGGACTAGCGGGAGGGCCCTACAAGAGACCCAGTACTTC	CASSWGTSGRALQETQYF
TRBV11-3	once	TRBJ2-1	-	TGTGCCAGCAGCTTAGGACCCGGGACCTACAATGAGCAGTTCTTC	CASSLGPGTYNEQFF
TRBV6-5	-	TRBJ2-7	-	TGTGCCAGCATTATCAGGGATAGCTCCTACGAGCAGTACTTC	CASIIRDSSYEQYF
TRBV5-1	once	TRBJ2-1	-	TGCGCCAGCAGCTTTGGCCAAAGCTCCTACAATGAGCAGTTCTTC	CASSFGQSSYNEQFF
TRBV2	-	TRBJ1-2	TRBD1	TGTGCCAGCAGTGCTGATGCCGGACAGGGAGGCGGCTACACCTTC	CASSADAGQGGGYTF